This is a list of T cell receptor beta chains from one sample in a study of blood T cells in healthy people across ages. From the 5' RACE reads, TCRdb called clonotypes with MiXCR, one entry per CDR3 protein. Among roughly 1,000,000 distinct CDR3 sequences listed, almost 25% were seen once. These data were also reused for a study on T cells of mothers and their children.

Material for sequencing was blood. The origin of the receptors is a girl aged 2 to 10 in good health. Both conserved end residues are part of each CDR3. D genes are given only for firm matches. Clone size is stated in some rows and not others, as once, few, many or a class when expanded.

size	V	D	J	DNA	CDR3
.	TRBV2	.	TRBJ2-2	TGTGCCAGCATCAAGGCAGGGGAGCTGTTTTTT	CASIKAGELFF
.	TRBV6-1	TRBD1	TRBJ2-1	TGTGCCAGCAGCGGGACAGTATCCAATGAGCAGTTCTTC	CASSGTVSNEQFF
.	TRBV4-3	.	TRBJ2-3	TGCGCCAGCAGCCAAACTATTACAGATACGCAGTATTTT	CASSQTITDTQYF
.	TRBV9	.	TRBJ2-3	TGTGCCAGCAGCCTTCATTTGGTTCCTAGCACAGATACGCAGTATTTT	CASSLHLVPSTDTQYF
.	TRBV12-3/TRBV12-4	.	TRBJ1-6	TGTGCCAGCAGTTTCGGGACACTATATTCACCCCTCCACTTT	CASSFGTLYSPLHF
few	TRBV6-2/TRBV6-3	.	TRBJ1-6	TGTGCCAGCAGTTACCACCCCGAGGTCTCACCCCTCCACTTT	CASSYHPEVSPLHF
.	TRBV7-9	.	TRBJ1-1	TGTGCCAGCAGCTTAGGCCAGGGTGTAGGAGCTTTCTTT	CASSLGQGVGAFF
.	TRBV29-1	TRBD1	TRBJ2-2	TGCAGCGTTCTTACAGGGGGATCTAACACCGGGGAGCTGTTTTTT	CSVLTGGSNTGELFF
few	TRBV12-5	.	TRBJ2-7	TGTGCTAGTGGTGGGAACGAGCAGTACTTC	CASGGNEQYF
.	TRBV4-3	TRBD2	TRBJ2-3	TGCGCCAGCAGCCAAGATGGGGAGGGGAACACAGATACGCAGTATTTT	CASSQDGEGNTDTQYF
.	TRBV19	.	TRBJ1-2	TGTGCCAGTAGTAGTGCAGACTACACCTTC	CASSSADYTF
few	TRBV28	TRBD1	TRBJ2-5	TGTGCCAGCAGTTTAAGCGCGACAGGGGGCCAGACCCAGTACTTC	CASSLSATGGQTQYF
few	TRBV5-4	.	TRBJ2-7	TGTGCCAGCAGCCTGGCCGGGCAACTCTACGAGCAGTACTTC	CASSLAGQLYEQYF
many	TRBV4-3	TRBD1	TRBJ2-5	TGCGCCAGCAGCCAGGGACAGCAAGAGACCCAGTACTTC	CASSQGQQETQYF
many	TRBV20-1	TRBD2	TRBJ2-1	TGCAGTGCTAGACATCTAGCGGGAGGGCCCAATGAGCAGTTCTTC	CSARHLAGGPNEQFF
.	TRBV12-3/TRBV12-4	.	TRBJ2-5	TGTGCCAGCACCCTAGGACGGATGCCACGATCCCAAGAGACCCAGTACTTC	CASTLGRMPRSQETQYF
few	TRBV12-3/TRBV12-4	TRBD1	TRBJ2-3	TGTGCCAGCAGGGGGACAGGGTTTAGCACAGATACGCAGTATTTT	CASRGTGFSTDTQYF
few	TRBV7-2	.	TRBJ2-1	TGTGCCAGCAGCTTAGGTGCTAGCTCCCGCTCCTACAATGAGCAGTTCTTC	CASSLGASSRSYNEQFF
.	TRBV5-1	.	TRBJ1-1	TGCGCCAGCACCGATTCCAGGGCGAACACTGAAGCTTTCTTT	CASTDSRANTEAFF
few	TRBV11-2	.	TRBJ2-7	TGTGTCAGCAGCTCTATGGAAATCTACGAGCAGTACTTC	CVSSSMEIYEQYF
.	TRBV4-1	TRBD1	TRBJ1-1	TGCGCCAGCAGCCATGAATTGGACAGGGCAAACACTGAAGCTTTCTTT	CASSHELDRANTEAFF
.	TRBV4-1	.	TRBJ2-1	TGCGCCAGCAGCCAGATGAACGCGGATGAGCAGTTCTTC	CASSQMNADEQFF
few	TRBV4-2	.	TRBJ2-3	TGTGCCAGCAGCCAGGGGACCTTAGGCACAGATACGCAGTATTTT	CASSQGTLGTDTQYF
.	TRBV21-1	.	TRBJ2-3	TGTGCCAGCAGCACGGACGAGCAGGGGATAGCAGATACGCAGTATTTT	CASSTDEQGIADTQYF
.	TRBV5-1	.	TRBJ2-5	TGCGCCAGCAGCTTGGATCCCGGGGCGGTAGAGACCCAGTACTTC	CASSLDPGAVETQYF
.	TRBV7-2	TRBD1	TRBJ2-7	TGTGCCAGCAGCTTACAAGGGACAGGAGCCTACGAGCAGTACTTC	CASSLQGTGAYEQYF
.	TRBV6-1	TRBD1	TRBJ2-5	TGTGCCAGCAGTGAAGGGTCCGGGACAGGGGCTGAGACCCAGTACTTC	CASSEGSGTGAETQYF
few	TRBV14	.	TRBJ1-2	TGTGCCAGCAGTCAAAGCGGGGGTGTGTACTATGGCTACACCTTC	CASSQSGGVYYGYTF
.	TRBV20-1	TRBD2	TRBJ2-5	TGCAGTGCCCTGACTAGCGGGTCTGAGACCCAGTACTTC	CSALTSGSETQYF
.	TRBV13	TRBD2	TRBJ2-7	TGTGCCAGCAGCACAACGACTAGCGGGGTCTACGAGCAGTACTTC	CASSTTTSGVYEQYF
many	TRBV12-3/TRBV12-4	.	TRBJ1-2	TGTGCCAGCTCCGAAAGGGGTTATGGCTACACCTTC	CASSERGYGYTF
.	TRBV20-1	.	TRBJ2-5	TGCAGTGCTAGAGATGTTAGCCAGGGGCAAGAGACCCAGTACTTC	CSARDVSQGQETQYF
few	TRBV20-1	.	TRBJ1-6	TGCAGTGCTAGAGCCAAGGGTACACCCCTCCACTTT	CSARAKGTPLHF
.	TRBV14	.	TRBJ2-7	TGTGCCAGCAGCATTGGACGGTTCTACTACGAGCAGTACTTC	CASSIGRFYYEQYF
.	TRBV29-1	.	TRBJ2-4	TGCAGCGTTCGCCTTTGGGCCAAAAACATTCAGTACTTC	CSVRLWAKNIQYF
few	TRBV10-3	.	TRBJ2-5	TGTGCCATCAGTGAGTCGATAGAGCAAGAGACCCAGTACTTC	CAISESIEQETQYF
few	TRBV5-1	TRBD2	TRBJ2-1	TGCGCCAGCAGCTTCGGACTAGCGGGAGAAAATGGTGAGCAGTTCTTC	CASSFGLAGENGEQFF
.	TRBV19	.	TRBJ1-2	TGTGCCAGTAGCATTCTGGATCCCGAGGACATTTCCTATGGCTACACCTTC	CASSILDPEDISYGYTF